The 22 T cell receptor beta chains given below trace back to one sample, sequenced in a study of T-cell reconstitution after alpha-beta-depleted transplantation in children. Preparation of the TCRbeta library was carried out with unique molecular identifiers. TCRdb re-called the PCR reads through MiXCR, storing one row per CDR3 protein. This table holds about 250,000 distinct CDR3 sequences, more than 20% found once. Sequenced material: PBMCs, mostly from graft donor cells, taken 360 days after TCRalphabeta/CD19-depleted stem cell transplant. Receptor source: a female patient aged 2 to 10 who had a stem cell transplant for congenital amegakaryocytic thrombocytopenia, so the T cells may come from the graft donor.

V usage is TRBV20-1 and J usage is TRBJ2-4; unclear D gene. There are 15 residues in the CDR3. The germline CDR1 and CDR2 sequences are DFQATT and SNEGSKA (reference sequence). V was shortened by 0 bases and J by 0 bases, with 9 bases between the two germline ends. CDR3 nucleotides: TGCAGTGCTAGAGATCCGTCGGTAGCCAAAAACATTCAGTACTTC. Its translation is CSARDPSVAKNIQYF.

This clonotype was found a few times. The chain is built from TRBV28 and TRBJ1-4, with D tentatively TRBD1 (5 bases). Germline CDR1 is MDHEN and CDR2 is SYDVKM. Deletions cut 3 bases from V and 8 bases from J, with 13 bases between. The CDR3 runs to 14 residues. The CDR3 sequence: CASSFFREYEKLFF. For the CDR3, the DNA is TGTGCCAGCAGTTTTTTCAGGGAGTACGAAAAACTGTTTTTT.

This clonotype has only a few counts. The chain employs TRBV6-2 or TRBV6-3 and TRBJ2-6, with D possibly being TRBD1 (8 bases). The CDR3 has 20 amino acids. Trimming removed 3 bases at V and 2 bases at J, with 23 bases between. Germline V lookup: CDR1 MNHEY, CDR2 SVGEGT. For the CDR3, the DNA is TGTGCCAGCAGTTATCCGCGACAGGGGAGGGAGGCGCCTGGGGCCAACGTCCTGACTTTC. It encodes CASSYPRQGREAPGANVLTF.

This clonotype was counted ten times or more. This CDR3 is CSVATGTIKETQYF. The CDR3, as DNA: TGCAGCGTCGCCACCGGGACAATAAAAGAGACCCAGTACTTC. The V gene is TRBV29-1, the J gene TRBJ2-5; the D gene is possibly TRBD1 (6 bases). The CDR3 has 14 residues. Trimming removed 6 bases at V and 3 bases at J, with 17 bases between. Per the germline V gene, CDR1 is SQVTM and CDR2 is ANQGSEA.

This clonotype was detected many times. The chain couples TRBV10-3 to TRBJ1-5, with D unresolved. The CDR3 contains 13 residues. V was clipped by 4 bases and J by 2 bases, with 6 bases between them. CDR1 and CDR2 from the germline V gene are ENHRY and SYGVKD. CDR3 protein: CAISAGGNQPQHF. The DNA for the CDR3 is TGTGCCATCAGTGCCGGGGGCAATCAGCCCCAGCATTTT.

The V call is TRBV15, the J call TRBJ2-6; tentative D call: TRBD2 (5 bases). The CDR3 covers 15 residues. V was cut by 3 bases and J by 0 bases, with 6 bases left in between. Germline V gene lookup returns CDR1 LNHNV and CDR2 YYDKDF (reference sequence). CDR3 sequence (DNA): TGTGCCACCAGCAGGGACTTCTCTGGGGCCAACGTCCTGACTTTC. Residues: CATSRDFSGANVLTF.

This clonotype was picked up one time. The V and J genes are TRBV9 and TRBJ2-1, with TRBD2 as a possible D gene (6 bases). The CDR3 covers 15 residues. The V end lost 5 bases, the J end lost 2 bases, and 14 bases lay between the germline ends. From germline, CDR1 is SGDLS and CDR2 YYNGEE. CDR3 coding DNA: TGTGCCAGCAGTGCCGGGACTCTCACCTACAATGAGCAGTTCTTC. Translation gives CASSAGTLTYNEQFF.

CDR3 coding DNA: TGCAGTGCTAGAGGACAGGGGGCCAGTCTTACGCAGTATTTT. Translated, it gives CSARGQGASLTQYF. J is TRBJ2-3 and V is TRBV20-1; 10 bases are shared with TRBD1. This CDR3 is 14 amino acids long. V gave up 1 base and J gave up 8 bases; unmatched junction bases: 6. In germline, CDR1 is DFQATT, CDR2 SNEGSKA (reference sequence).

There are a few counts of this clonotype. V usage is TRBV15 and J usage is TRBJ1-2; weak D call: TRBD1 (6 bases). Trimming took 0 bases from V and 7 from J, leaving 9 bases between them. The CDR3 contains 13 residues. The germline gives CDR1 LNHNV, CDR2 YYDKDF (reference sequence). The chain's CDR3 is CATSRDPGAGYTF. DNA of the CDR3: TGTGCCACCAGCAGAGACCCAGGGGCTGGCTACACCTTC.

This clonotype was seen repeatedly, ten times or more. This chain links TRBV7-9 with TRBJ1-1, with unresolved D. The CDR3 length is 13 residues. Germline-derived CDR1 and CDR2 are SEHNR and FQNEAQ (reference sequence). V dropped 3 bases and J dropped 0 bases, with 5 bases sitting between them. CDR3 in DNA: TGTGCCAGCAGCTTTTCCGTGAACACTGAAGCTTTCTTT. The encoded protein is CASSFSVNTEAFF.

This clonotype was recorded many times. This chain joins TRBV5-1 and TRBJ1-6; TRBD1 agrees at 8 bases. Losses at the gene ends were 2 bases for V and 8 bases for J; bases not matched to a gene: 6. This CDR3 region has 15 residues. Germline V CDR1 and CDR2: SGHRS, YFSETQ. The CDR3 bases are TGCGCCAGCAGCTTAAGACCGACAGGGGATTCACCCCTCCACTTT. Translated: CASSLRPTGDSPLHF.

The CDR3 here is CASSDIAVDTQYF. The CDR3 DNA is TGTGCCAGCAGCGACATAGCGGTAGATACGCAGTATTTT. The chain recombines TRBV6-2 or TRBV6-3 with TRBJ2-3; D might be TRBD2 (6 bases). There are 13 residues in the CDR3. V was clipped by 6 bases and J by 5 bases, with 12 bases between them. Looked up from germline, CDR1 is MNHEY and CDR2 is SVGEGT.

There are many counts of this clonotype. The rearrangement uses TRBV24-1 and TRBJ2-6; 8 bases are a match to TRBD1. CDR1 and CDR2 from the germline V gene are KGHDR and SFDVKD. The CDR3 has 16 amino acids. V trimming: 5 bases; J trimming: 0 bases; junction bases outside the gene matches: 2. CDR3 loop: CATSGTGTSGANVLTF. The CDR3 DNA reads TGTGCCACCAGTGGGACAGGGACCTCTGGGGCCAACGTCCTGACTTTC.

The gene calls are TRBV28 and TRBJ1-4; D is possibly TRBD1 (6 bases). This CDR3 comprises 14 residues. Trimming left V 6 bases short and J 5 bases short, with 13 bases between. Germline V gives CDR1 MDHEN, CDR2 SYDVKM. The CDR3 loop reads CASSYGQLNEKLFF. The CDR3 DNA reads TGTGCCAGCAGCTATGGACAGTTAAATGAAAAACTGTTTTTT.

The chain is built from TRBV27 and TRBJ2-1; tentative D call: TRBD2 (7 bases). The length of the CDR3 is 16 residues. Germline CDR1 reads MNHEY; CDR2 reads SMNVEV (reference sequence). Trimming took off 1 base at V and 2 bases at J, with 12 bases between the two ends. Here the CDR3 DNA reads TGTGCCAGCAGTTTATTGGGGGGGGCTGCCTACAATGAGCAGTTCTTC. Protein product: CASSLLGGAAYNEQFF.

This clonotype has only a few counts. This chain uses TRBV12-3 or TRBV12-4 with TRBJ1-2; no firm D call. Trimming left V 5 bases short and J 4 bases short, with 14 bases between. The CDR3 has 14 amino acids. The CDR3 coding sequence is TGTGCCAGCAGTCTAATTTTTCTAGCCTATGGCTACACCTTC. Amino acid sequence: CASSLIFLAYGYTF.

As regards this clonotype: The CDR3 carries no conserved terminal phenylalanine or tryptophan, so it likely arises from a read error. The chain carries TRBV5-1 and TRBJ2-1, with 11 positions matching TRBD2. The ends lost 3 bases at V and 4 bases at J; junction bases unmatched: 6. The length of the CDR3 is 16 residues. CDR1 SGHRS and CDR2 YFSETQ come from the germline V gene. The CDR3 region is CASSSLLAGEYNEQFV. The CDR3 DNA sequence: TGCGCCAGCAGCTCGTTACTAGCGGGGGAATACAATGAGCAGTTCGTC.

This clonotype was recorded a few times. The rearrangement uses TRBV6-2 or TRBV6-3 and TRBJ2-1, with unresolved D. Germline V gives CDR1 MNHEY, CDR2 SVGEGT. There are 13 residues in the CDR3. Trimming took off 2 bases at V and 6 bases at J, with 8 bases between the two ends. The CDR3 loop reads CASSYMGPNEQFF. In DNA, the CDR3 is TGTGCCAGCAGTTACATGGGTCCCAATGAGCAGTTCTTC.

This clonotype has ten or more counts. DNA of the CDR3: TGTGCCAGCAGTTTACGCTACTCCTACAATGAGCAGTTCTTC. The encoded protein is CASSLRYSYNEQFF. The V call is TRBV6-5, the J call TRBJ2-1, with D hard to call. V was pared by 4 bases and J by 0 bases, with 7 bases between. Germline values: CDR1 MNHEY, CDR2 SVGAGI. The CDR3 consists of 14 residues.

This clonotype was observed a handful of times. The V and J genes are TRBV5-1 and TRBJ1-1, with 7 bases that match TRBD1. This CDR3 has 14 amino acids. The trim removed 3 bases at V and 2 bases at J, leaving 4 bases unmatched. Looked up from germline, CDR1 is SGHRS and CDR2 is YFSETQ. The CDR3 region has the DNA TGCGCCAGCAGCTCCGGACAGGTCAACACTGAAGCTTTCTTT. It yields the protein CASSSGQVNTEAFF.

By share, this clonotype ranks as medium-sized. A read error may produce the germline difference seen at one junction end. The chain joins TRBV12-3 or TRBV12-4 to TRBJ2-5; D is ambiguous. The CDR3 spans 11 residues. The CDR3 is CASSLGETQYF. The CDR3 DNA reads as TGTGCCAGCAGCTTAGGAGAGACCCAGTACTTC.

This chain uses TRBV11-2 with TRBJ1-1; no definite D call. Trimming took off 4 bases at V and 6 bases at J, with 18 bases between the two ends. The CDR3 totals 15 residues. Germline values: CDR1 SGHAT, CDR2 FQNNGV. The CDR3 DNA sequence: TGTGCCAGCAGCTCAAATGGACGGGGAAAGGCTGAAGCTTTCTTT. It yields the protein CASSSNGRGKAEAFF.